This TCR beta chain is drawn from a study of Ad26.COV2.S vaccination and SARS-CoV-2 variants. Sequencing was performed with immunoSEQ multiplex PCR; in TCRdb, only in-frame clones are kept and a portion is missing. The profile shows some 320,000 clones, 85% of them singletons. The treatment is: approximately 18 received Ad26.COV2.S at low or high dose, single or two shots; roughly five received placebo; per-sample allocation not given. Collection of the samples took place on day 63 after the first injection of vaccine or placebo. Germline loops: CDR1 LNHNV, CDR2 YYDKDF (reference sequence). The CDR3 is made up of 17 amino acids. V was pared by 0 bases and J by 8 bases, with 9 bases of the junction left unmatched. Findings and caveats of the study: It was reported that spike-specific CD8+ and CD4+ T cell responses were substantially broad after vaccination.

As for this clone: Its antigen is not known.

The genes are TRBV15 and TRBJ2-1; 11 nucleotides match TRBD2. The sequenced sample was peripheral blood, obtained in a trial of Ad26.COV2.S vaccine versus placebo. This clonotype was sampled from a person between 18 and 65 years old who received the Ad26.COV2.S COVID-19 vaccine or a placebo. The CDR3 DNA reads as TGTGCCACCAGCAGAGATGCAACTAGCGGGGGCATTGATGAGCAGTTCTTC. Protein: CATSRDATSGGIDEQFF.